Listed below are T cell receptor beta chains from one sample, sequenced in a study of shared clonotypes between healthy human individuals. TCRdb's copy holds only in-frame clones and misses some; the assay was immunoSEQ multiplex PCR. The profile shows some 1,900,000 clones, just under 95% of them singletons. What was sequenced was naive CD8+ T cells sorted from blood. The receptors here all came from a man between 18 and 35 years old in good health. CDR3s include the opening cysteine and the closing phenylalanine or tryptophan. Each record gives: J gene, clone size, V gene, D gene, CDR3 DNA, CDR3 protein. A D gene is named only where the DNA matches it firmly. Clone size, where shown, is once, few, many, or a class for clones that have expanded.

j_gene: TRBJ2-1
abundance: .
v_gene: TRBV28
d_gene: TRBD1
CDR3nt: TGTGCCAGCAGGACAGGGACCCAGGGGGTCTACAATGAGCAGTTCTTC
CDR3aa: CASRTGTQGVYNEQFF

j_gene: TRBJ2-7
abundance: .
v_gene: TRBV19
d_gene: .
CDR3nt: TGTGCCAGTAGTTCCTCCTTAAGCAGGGGCGAGCAGTACTTC
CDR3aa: CASSSSLSRGEQYF

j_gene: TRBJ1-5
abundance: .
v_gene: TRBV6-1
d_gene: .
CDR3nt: TGTGCCAGCAGTGCTCATCAGCCCCAGCATTTT
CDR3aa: CASSAHQPQHF

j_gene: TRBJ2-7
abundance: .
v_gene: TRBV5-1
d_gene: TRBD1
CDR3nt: TGCGCCAGCAACCCGGGACAGGGCTACGAGCAGTACTTC
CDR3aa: CASNPGQGYEQYF

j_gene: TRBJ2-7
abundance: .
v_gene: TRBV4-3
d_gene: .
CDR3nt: TGCGCCAGCAGCCAAGGAAGGGCCTACGAGCAGTACTTC
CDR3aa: CASSQGRAYEQYF

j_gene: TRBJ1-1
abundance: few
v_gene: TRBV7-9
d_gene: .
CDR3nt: TGTGCCAGCAGCTTCGAGGGAGACACTGAAGCTTTCTTT
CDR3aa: CASSFEGDTEAFF

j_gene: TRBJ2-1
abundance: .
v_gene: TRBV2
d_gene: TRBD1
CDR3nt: TGTGCCCTAAGCAGGGGGAGACCCATTAACAATGAGCAGTTCTTC
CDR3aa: CALSRGRPINNEQFF

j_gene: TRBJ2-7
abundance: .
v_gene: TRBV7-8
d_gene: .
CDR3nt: TGTGCCAGCAGCCCGGAGGAGTCAGGCTTCTACGAGCAGTACTTC
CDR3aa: CASSPEESGFYEQYF

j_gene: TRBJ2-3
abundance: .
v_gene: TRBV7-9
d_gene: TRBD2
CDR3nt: TGTGCCAGCAGCCCTAGCGGGGGGGCAGATACGCAGTATTTT
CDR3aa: CASSPSGGADTQYF

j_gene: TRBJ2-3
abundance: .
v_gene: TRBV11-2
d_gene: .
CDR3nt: TGTGCCAGCAGCTTGGAGGGAGGTACGCAGTATTTT
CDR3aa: CASSLEGGTQYF

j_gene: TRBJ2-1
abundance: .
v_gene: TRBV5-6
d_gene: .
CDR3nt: TGTGCCAGCAGCTTCGGGGGTAGCTCCTACAATGAGCAGTTCTTC
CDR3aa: CASSFGGSSYNEQFF

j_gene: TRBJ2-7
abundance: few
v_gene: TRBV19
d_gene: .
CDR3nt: TGTGCCAGTAGCCCTCGGGTTCTGGCCTACGAGCAGTACTTC
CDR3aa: CASSPRVLAYEQYF

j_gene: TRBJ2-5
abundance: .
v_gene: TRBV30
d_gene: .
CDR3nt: TGTGCCTGGGGGGAAGAGACCCAGTACTTC
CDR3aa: CAWGEETQYF

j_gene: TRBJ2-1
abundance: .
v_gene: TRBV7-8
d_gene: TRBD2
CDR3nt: TGTGCCAGCAGCCCAAGACTAGCGGGAGGGCCTAGGTCTGAGCAGTTCTTC
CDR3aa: CASSPRLAGGPRSEQFF

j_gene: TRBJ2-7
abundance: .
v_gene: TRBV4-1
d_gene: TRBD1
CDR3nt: TGCGCCAGCAGCCAAGATGTTGGGACAGTCTACGAGCAGTACTTC
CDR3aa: CASSQDVGTVYEQYF

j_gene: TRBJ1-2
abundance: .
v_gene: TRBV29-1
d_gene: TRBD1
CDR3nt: TGCAGCGTGGGAGACAGGGCCTATGGCTACACCTTC
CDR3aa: CSVGDRAYGYTF

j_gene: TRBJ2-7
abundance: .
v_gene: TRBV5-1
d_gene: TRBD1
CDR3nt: TGCGCCAGCAGCTCCGATGGACAGGTCCTCGAGCAGTACTTC
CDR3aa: CASSSDGQVLEQYF

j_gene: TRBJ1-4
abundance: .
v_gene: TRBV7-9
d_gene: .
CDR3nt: TGTGCCAGCAGTACAACACAGGCTCCAACTAATGAAAAACTGTTTTTT
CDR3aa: CASSTTQAPTNEKLFF

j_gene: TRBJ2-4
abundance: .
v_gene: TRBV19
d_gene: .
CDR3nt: TGTGCCAGTAGTTTGGTTGAGGCGAACATTCAGTACTTC
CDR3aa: CASSLVEANIQYF

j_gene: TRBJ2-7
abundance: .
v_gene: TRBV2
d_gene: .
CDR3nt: TGTGCCAGCAGTAACCAAAACAGGGTTTACGAGCAGTACTTC
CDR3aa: CASSNQNRVYEQYF

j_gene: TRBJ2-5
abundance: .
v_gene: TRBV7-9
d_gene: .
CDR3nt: TGTGCCAGCAGCTCATCGGACATGGAAGAGACCCAGTACTTC
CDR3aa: CASSSSDMEETQYF

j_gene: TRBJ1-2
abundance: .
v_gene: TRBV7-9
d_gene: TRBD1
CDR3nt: TGTGCCAGCAGCATTCGCCGGGACAGAGAGGACTATGGCTACACCTTC
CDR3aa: CASSIRRDREDYGYTF

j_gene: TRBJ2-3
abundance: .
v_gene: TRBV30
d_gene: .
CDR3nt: TGTGCCTGGATGGGGGACTTGAACACAGATACGCAGTATTTT
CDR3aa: CAWMGDLNTDTQYF

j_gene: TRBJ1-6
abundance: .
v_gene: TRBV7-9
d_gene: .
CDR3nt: TGTGCCAGCAGCTTAGGGGCGGCTTCACCCCTCCACTTT
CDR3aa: CASSLGAASPLHF

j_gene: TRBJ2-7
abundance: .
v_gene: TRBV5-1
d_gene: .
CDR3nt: TGCGCCAGCAGCCCTGGAAGGGGGTACGAGCAGTACTTC
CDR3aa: CASSPGRGYEQYF

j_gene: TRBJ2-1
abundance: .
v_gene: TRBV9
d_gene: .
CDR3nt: TGTGCCAGCAGCGTAGAGGGGGGAGGCTCCTACAATGAGCAGTTCTTC
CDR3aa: CASSVEGGGSYNEQFF

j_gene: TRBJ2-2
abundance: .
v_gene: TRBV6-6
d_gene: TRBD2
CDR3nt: TGTGCCAGCAGAAGGACACTAGCGGGAGACACCGGGGAGCTGTTTTTT
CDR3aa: CASRRTLAGDTGELFF

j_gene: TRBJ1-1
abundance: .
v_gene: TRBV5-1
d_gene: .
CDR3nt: TGCGCCAGTCAACCCACAGACGGGGGGCTTGACGACACTGAAGCTTTCTTT
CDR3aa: CASQPTDGGLDDTEAFF

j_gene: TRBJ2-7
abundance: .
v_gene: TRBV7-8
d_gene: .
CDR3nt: TGTGCCAGCAGCTTAGCCGGGGAAATCTACGAGCAGTACTTC
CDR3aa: CASSLAGEIYEQYF

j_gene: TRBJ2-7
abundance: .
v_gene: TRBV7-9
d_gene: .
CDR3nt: TGTGCCAGCAGCCGAGGGAGCTCCTACGAGCAGTACTTC
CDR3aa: CASSRGSSYEQYF

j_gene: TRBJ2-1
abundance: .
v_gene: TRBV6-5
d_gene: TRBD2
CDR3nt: TGTGCCAGCAGTTACTTAAGCGGGAGCGAAAGGAATGAGCAGTTCTTC
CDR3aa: CASSYLSGSERNEQFF

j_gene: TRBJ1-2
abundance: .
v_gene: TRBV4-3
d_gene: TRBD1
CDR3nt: TGCGCCAGCAGCCCTACAGGGGGCGCAGGCTATGGCTACACCTTC
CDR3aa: CASSPTGGAGYGYTF

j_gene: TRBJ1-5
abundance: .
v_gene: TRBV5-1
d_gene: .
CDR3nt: TGCGCCAGCAGCCCATGGCCGGATCAGCCCCAGCATTTT
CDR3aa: CASSPWPDQPQHF

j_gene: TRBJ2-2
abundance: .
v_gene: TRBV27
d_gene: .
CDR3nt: TGTGCCAGCAGTTTATTCCCTAACCCGCCCGGGGAGCTGTTTTTT
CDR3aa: CASSLFPNPPGELFF

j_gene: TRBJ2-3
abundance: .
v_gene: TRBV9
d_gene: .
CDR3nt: TGTGCCAGAGCAAACCGGTTGCGCGAGTCGAAGATGGATACGCAGTATTTT
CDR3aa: CARANRLRESKMDTQYF